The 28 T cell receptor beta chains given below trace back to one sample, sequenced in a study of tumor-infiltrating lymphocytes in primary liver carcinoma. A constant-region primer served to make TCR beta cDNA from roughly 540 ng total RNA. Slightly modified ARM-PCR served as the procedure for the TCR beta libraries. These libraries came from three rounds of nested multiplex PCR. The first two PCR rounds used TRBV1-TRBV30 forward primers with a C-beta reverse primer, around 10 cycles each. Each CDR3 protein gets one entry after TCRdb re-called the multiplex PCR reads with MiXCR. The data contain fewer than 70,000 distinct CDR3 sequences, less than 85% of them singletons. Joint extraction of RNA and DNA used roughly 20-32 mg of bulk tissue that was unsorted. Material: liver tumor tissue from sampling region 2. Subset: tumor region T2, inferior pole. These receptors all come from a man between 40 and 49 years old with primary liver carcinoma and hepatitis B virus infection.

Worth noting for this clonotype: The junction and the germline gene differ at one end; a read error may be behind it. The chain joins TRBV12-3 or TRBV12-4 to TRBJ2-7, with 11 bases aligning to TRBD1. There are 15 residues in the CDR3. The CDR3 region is CANSMGTGGSYEQYF. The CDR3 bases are TGTGCCAACAGTATGGGGACAGGGGGTTCCTACGAACAGTACTTC.

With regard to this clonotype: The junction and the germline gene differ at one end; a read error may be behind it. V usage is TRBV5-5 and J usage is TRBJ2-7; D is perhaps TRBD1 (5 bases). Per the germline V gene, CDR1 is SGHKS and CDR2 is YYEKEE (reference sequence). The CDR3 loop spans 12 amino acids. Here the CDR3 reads CASSRTTHDQYF. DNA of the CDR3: TGTGCCAGCAGCAGGACAACCCACGATCAGTATTTC.

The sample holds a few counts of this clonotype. The CDR3: CASSRAGSTQYF. The CDR3 DNA is TGTGCCAGCAGCCGGGCGGGGAGTACGCAGTATTTT. The gene calls are TRBV7-6 and TRBJ2-3; perhaps TRBD2 as D (6 bases). CDR3 size: 12 residues. Trimming removed 5 bases at V and 8 bases at J, with 11 bases between. CDR1 is SGHVS and CDR2 is FNYEAQ in the germline V gene. Combining the CDR3 with reference TRBV7-6 and TRBJ2-3 gives the whole variable domain GAGVSQSPRYKVTKRGQDVALRCDPISGHVSLYWYRQALGQGPEFLTYFNYEAQQDKSGLPNDRFSAERPEGSISTLTIQRTEQRDSAMYRCASSRAGSTQYFGPGTRLTVL.

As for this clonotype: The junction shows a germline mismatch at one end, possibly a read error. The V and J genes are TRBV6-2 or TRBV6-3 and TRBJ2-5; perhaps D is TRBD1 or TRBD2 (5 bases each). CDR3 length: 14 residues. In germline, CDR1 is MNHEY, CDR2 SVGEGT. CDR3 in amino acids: CASSPSSELGTLYF. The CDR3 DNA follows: TGTGCCAGCAGTCCCTCGAGCGAGCTGGGGACCCTGTACTTC.

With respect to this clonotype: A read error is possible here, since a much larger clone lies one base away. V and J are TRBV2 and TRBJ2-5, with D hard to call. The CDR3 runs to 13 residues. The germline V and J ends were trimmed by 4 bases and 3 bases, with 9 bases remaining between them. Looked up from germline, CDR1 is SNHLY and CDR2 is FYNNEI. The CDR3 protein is CASSVTCEETQYF. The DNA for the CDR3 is TGTGCCAGCAGTGTTACGTGTGAAGAGACCCAGTACTTC.

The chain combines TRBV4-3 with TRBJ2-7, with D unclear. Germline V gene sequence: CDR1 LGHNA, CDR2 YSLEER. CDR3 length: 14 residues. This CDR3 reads CAGSQFLTSGEQYF. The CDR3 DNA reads TGCGCAGGCAGCCAATTCTTAACATCAGGCGAGCAGTACTTC.

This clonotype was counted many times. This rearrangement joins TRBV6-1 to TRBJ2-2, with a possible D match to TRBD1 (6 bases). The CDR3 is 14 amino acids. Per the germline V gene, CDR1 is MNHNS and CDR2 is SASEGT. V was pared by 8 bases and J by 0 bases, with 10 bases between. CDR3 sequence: CASLGQPNTGELFF. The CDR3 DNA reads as TGTGCCAGCCTAGGACAGCCGAACACCGGGGAGCTGTTTTTT.

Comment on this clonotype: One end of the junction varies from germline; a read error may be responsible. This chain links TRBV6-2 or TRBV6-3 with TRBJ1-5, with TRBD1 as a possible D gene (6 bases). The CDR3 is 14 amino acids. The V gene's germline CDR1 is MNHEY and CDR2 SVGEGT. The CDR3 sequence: CTSSLGQGNQPQHF. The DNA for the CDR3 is TGTACCAGCAGTTTGGGACAAGGCAATCAACCCCAGCATTTT.

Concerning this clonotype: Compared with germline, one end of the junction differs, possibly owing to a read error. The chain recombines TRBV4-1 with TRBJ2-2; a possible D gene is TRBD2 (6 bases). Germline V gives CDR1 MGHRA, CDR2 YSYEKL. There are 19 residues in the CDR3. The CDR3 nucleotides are TGCGCCAGCAGCCAAGATAGTGGGGCTCCAGGGAGGAACACCGGGGAGCTGCTTTTT. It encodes CASSQDSGAPGRNTGELLF.

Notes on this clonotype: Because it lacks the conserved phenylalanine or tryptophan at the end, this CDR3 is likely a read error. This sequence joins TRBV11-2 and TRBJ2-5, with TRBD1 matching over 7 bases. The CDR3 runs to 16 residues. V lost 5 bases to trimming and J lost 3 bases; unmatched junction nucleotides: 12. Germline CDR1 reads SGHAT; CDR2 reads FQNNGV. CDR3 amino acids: CASSQKPGRGKETQYL. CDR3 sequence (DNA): TGTGCCAGCAGCCAAAAACCTGGCAGGGGGAAAGAGACCCAGTACTTA.

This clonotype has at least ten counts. CDR3 residues: CASSLVGRLVSDTQYF. DNA for the CDR3: TGTGCCAGCAGCTTGGTTGGGCGACTAGTCTCAGATACGCAGTATTTT. The chain recombines TRBV5-4 with TRBJ2-3, with D perhaps matching TRBD2 (6 bases). CDR3 length: 16 amino acids. V lost 0 bases to trimming and J lost 4 bases, with 15 bases between them. Germline CDR1 and CDR2: SGHNT and YYREEE (reference sequence).

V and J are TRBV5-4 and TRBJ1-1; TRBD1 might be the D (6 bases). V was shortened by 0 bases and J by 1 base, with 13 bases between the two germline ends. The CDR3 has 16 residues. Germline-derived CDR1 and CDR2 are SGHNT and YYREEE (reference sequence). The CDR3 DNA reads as TGTGCCAGCAGCTTGGATAGAGGGGGGACGAACACTGAAGCTTTCTTT. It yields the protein CASSLDRGGTNTEAFF.

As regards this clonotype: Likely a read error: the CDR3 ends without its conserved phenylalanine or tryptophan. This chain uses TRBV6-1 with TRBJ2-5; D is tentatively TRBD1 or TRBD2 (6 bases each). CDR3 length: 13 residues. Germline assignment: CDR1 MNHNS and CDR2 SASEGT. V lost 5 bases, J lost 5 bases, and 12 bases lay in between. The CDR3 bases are TGTGCCAGCAGTCGGGGGCCGGAGGAGACCCAGTACTCC. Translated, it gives CASSRGPEETQYS.

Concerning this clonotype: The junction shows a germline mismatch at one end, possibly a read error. The CDR3 bases are TGCACCAGCGGCCCGGGCCGTTGGTACGAGCCGTACTTC. Its protein product is CTSGPGRWYEPYF. The chain employs TRBV4-1 and TRBJ2-7, with D tentatively TRBD2 (5 bases). The CDR3 is 13 residues long. CDR1 is MGHRA and CDR2 is YSYEKL in the germline V gene.

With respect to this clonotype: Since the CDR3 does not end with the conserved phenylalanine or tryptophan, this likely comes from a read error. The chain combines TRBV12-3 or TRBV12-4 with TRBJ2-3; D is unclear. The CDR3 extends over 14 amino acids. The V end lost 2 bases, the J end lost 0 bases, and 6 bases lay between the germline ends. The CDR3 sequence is CASSLLRSTDTQYL. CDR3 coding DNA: TGTGCCAGCAGTTTATTACGGAGCACAGATACGCAGTATCTT.

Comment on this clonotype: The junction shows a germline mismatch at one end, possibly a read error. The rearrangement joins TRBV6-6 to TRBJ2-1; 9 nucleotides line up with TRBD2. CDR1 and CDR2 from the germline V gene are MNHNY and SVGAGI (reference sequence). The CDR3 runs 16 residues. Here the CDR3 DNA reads TGTGACAGCAGTCCGACCACAGCGGGAGGCGGCAATGAGCAGTTCTTC. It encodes CDSSPTTAGGGNEQFF.

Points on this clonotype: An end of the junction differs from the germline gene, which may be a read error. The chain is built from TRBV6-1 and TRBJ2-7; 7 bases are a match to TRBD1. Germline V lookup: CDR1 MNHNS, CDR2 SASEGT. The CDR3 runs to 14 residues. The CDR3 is CTSSERGQEDEQYF. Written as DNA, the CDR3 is TGTACCAGCAGTGAGAGGGGGCAGGAGGACGAGCAGTATTTC.

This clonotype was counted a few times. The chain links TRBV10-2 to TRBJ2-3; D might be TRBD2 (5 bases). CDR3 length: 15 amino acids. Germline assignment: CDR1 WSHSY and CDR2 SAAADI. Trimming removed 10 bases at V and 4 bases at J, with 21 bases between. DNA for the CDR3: TGCGCCACTTCACCTGGACTTCCTTTGGCAGATACGCAGTATTTT. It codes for CATSPGLPLADTQYF.

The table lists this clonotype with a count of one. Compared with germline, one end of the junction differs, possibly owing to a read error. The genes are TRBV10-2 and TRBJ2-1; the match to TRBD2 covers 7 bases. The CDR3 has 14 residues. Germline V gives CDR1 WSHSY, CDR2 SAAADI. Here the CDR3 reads CASKVIAGYNEQFF. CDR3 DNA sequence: TGCGCCAGCAAGGTAATAGCGGGTTACAACGAGCAGTTCTTC.

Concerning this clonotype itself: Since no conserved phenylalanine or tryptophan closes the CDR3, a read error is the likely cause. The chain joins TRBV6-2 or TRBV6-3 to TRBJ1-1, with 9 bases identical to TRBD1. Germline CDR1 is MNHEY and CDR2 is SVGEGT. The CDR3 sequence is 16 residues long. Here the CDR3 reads CTSRRADRGENTEAFL. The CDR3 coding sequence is TGTACCAGCAGACGAGCCGACAGGGGGGAGAACACTGAAGCTTTCCTT.

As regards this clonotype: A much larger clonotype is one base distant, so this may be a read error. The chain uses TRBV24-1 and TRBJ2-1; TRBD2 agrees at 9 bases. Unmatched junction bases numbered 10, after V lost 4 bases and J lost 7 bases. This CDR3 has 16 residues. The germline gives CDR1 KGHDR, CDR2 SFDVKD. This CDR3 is CATSERVAGARNEQFF. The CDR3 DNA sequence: TGTGCCACCAGTGAAAGGGTAGCGGGAGCACGGAATGAGCAGTTCTTC.

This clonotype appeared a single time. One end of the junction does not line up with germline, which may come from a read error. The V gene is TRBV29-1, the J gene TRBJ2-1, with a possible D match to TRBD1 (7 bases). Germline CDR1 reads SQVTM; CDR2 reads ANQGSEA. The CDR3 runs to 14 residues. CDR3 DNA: TGCAGCGGATTGCCGGGACAGCGGGTGGATGAGCATTTCTTC. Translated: CSGLPGQRVDEHFF.

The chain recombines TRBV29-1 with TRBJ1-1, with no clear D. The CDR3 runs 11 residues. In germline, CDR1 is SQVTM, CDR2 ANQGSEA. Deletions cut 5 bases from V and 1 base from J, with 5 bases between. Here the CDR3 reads CSVSSNTEAFF. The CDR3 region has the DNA TGCAGCGTTTCTTCGAACACTGAAGCTTTCTTT.

CDR3 residues: CASSLGDGTQYF. CDR3 bases: TGTGCCAGCAGCTTAGGGGACGGCACGCAGTATTTT. The rearrangement joins TRBV11-2 to TRBJ2-3; D may be TRBD1 or TRBD2 (5 bases each). The V end lost 1 base, the J end lost 9 bases, and 8 bases lay between the germline ends. CDR1 SGHAT and CDR2 FQNNGV come from the germline V gene. The length of the CDR3 is 12 residues.

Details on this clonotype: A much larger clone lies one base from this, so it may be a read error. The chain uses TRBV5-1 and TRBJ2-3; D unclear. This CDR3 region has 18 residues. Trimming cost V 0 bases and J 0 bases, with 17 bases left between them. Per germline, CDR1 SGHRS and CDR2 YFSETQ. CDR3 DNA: TGCGCCAGCAGCTTGGTTTGGATCAAACGACCTAGCACAGATACGCAGTATTTT. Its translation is CASSLVWIKRPSTDTQYF.

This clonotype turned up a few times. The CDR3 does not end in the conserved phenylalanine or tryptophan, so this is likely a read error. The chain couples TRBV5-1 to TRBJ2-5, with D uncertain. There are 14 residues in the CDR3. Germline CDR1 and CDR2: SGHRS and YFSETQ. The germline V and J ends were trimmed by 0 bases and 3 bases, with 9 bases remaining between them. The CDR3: CASSLELKEETQYS. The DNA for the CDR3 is TGCGCCAGCAGCTTGGAACTAAAAGAAGAGACCCAGTACTCC.

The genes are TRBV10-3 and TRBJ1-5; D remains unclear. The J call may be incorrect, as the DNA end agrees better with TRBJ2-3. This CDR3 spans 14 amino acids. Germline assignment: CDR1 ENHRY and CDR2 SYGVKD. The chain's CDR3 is CAISEYVGDQPQYF. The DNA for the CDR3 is TGTGCCATCAGTGAATATGTGGGCGATCAGCCCCAGTATTTT.

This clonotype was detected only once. CDR3 nucleotides: TGTGCCAGCAGCCATGGGACTAGCGGAGCCAGCGAGCAGTACTTC. Translated, it gives CASSHGTSGASEQYF. This chain links TRBV4-2 with TRBJ2-7, with 11 bases fitting TRBD2. The CDR3 has 15 amino acids. The germline CDR1 and CDR2 sequences are LGHNA and YNFKEQ. Trimming cost V 3 bases and J 6 bases; bases outside gene matches: 7.